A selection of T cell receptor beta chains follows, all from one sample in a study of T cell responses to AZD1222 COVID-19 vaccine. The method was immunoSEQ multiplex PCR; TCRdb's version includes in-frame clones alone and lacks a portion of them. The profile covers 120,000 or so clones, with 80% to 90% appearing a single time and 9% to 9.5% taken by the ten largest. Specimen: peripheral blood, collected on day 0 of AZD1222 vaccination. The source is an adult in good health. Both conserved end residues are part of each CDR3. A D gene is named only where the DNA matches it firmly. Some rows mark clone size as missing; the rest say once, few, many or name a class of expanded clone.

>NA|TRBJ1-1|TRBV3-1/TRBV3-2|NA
TGTGCCAGCAGCCAAGGGGCCATGAACACTGAAGCTTTCTTT
CASSQGAMNTEAFF
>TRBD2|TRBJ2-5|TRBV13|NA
TGTGCCAGCAGCCTCCGGACCGCTAGCGGGGAGACCCAGTACTTC
CASSLRTASGETQYF
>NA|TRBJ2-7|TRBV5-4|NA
TGTGCCAGCAGCTCGGGGCCACCGGGGTATGGAGGGGCTCCCTACGAGCAGTACTTC
CASSSGPPGYGGAPYEQYF
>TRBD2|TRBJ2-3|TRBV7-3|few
TGTGCCAGCAGCTTAATCAGCGGGAGTATGACAGATACGCAGTATTTT
CASSLISGSMTDTQYF
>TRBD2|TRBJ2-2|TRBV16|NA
TGTGCCAGCAGCCTTACCAGACTAGCATCCGGGGAGCTGTTTTTT
CASSLTRLASGELFF
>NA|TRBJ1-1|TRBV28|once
TGTGCCAGCACCCGCGGCTCGGTTGACACTGAAGCTTTCTTT
CASTRGSVDTEAFF
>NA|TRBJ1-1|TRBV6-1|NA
TGTGCCAGCAGTGAAACGGCAGGGCTGGGGGGAACTGAAGCTTTCTTT
CASSETAGLGGTEAFF
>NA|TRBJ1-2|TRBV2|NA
TGTGCCAGCAGACTAGAGGACAAGACTAACTATGGCTACACCTTC
CASRLEDKTNYGYTF
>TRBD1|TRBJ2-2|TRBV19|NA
TGTGCCAGTAGAGCCGGGACAGGCTCGAACACCGGGGAGCTGTTTTTT
CASRAGTGSNTGELFF
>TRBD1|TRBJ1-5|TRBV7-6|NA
TGTGCCAGCAGCGAGACAGGGATGAGCAATCAGCCCCAGCATTTT
CASSETGMSNQPQHF
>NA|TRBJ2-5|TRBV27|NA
TGTGCCAGCAGTTTATATCAGGGGAAGTTTCAAGAGACCCAGTACTTC
CASSLYQGKFQETQYF